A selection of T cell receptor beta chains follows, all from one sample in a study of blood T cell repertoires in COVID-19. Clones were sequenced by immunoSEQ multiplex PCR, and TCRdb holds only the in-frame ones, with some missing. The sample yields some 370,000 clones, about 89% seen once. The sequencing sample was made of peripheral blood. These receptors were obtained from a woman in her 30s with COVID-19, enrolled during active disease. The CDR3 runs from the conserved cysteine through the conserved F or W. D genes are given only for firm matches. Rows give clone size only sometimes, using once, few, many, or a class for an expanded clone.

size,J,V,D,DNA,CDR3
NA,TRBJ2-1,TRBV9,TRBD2,TGTGCCAGCAGCGTCCCTATAGCGGGAGGGTCCTACAATGAGCAGTTCTTC,CASSVPIAGGSYNEQFF
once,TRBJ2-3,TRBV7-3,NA,TGTGCCAGCAGCTCGGGTATTAGCACAGATACGCAGTATTTT,CASSSGISTDTQYF
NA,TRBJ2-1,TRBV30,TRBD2,TGTGCCTGGAGTTCGCTAGCGGGAGGTGAGCAGTTCTTC,CAWSSLAGGEQFF
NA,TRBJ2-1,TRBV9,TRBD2,TGTGCCAGCAGCGTAGGCACTAGCGACTACAATGAGCAGTTCTTC,CASSVGTSDYNEQFF
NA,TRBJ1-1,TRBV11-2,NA,TGTGCCAGCAGCTTCCTTTCGGGAGAAGCTTTCTTT,CASSFLSGEAFF
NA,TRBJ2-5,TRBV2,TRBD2,TGTGCCAGCAGTGGGACTAGGCGCGAGACCCAGTACTTC,CASSGTRRETQYF
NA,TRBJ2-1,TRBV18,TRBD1,TGTGCCAGCTCACCGACAGGGCAAAAATACAATGAGCAGTTCTTC,CASSPTGQKYNEQFF
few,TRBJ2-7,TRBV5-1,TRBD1,TGCGCCAGCAGCGAGGGACAGCTAAGACTATACTCCTACGAGCAGTACTTC,CASSEGQLRLYSYEQYF
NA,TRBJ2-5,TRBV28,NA,TGTGCCAGCAGCCAGGGGGCCGGGAGGGAGACCCAGTACTTC,CASSQGAGRETQYF
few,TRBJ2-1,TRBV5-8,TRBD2,TGTGCCAGCAGCTTGCTTGGAGCGGGAGTTCTTAATGAGCAGTTCTTC,CASSLLGAGVLNEQFF
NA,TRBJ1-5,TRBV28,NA,TGTGCCAGCAGATTACCGGGACAAGGGAGCAATCAGCCCCAGCATTTT,CASRLPGQGSNQPQHF
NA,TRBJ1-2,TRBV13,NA,TGTGCCAGCAGCACATACGGACACCTAGGCTACACCTTC,CASSTYGHLGYTF
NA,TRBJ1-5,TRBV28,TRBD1,TGTGCCAGCAGTTCGTACGGGACAGGGGGTGATCAGCCCCAGCATTTT,CASSSYGTGGDQPQHF
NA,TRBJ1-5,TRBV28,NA,TGTGCCAGCAGTTTTCGGGATCAGCCCCAGCATTTT,CASSFRDQPQHF
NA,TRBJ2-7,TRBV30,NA,TGTGCCTGGAGTCGCCAGCTCAGGAACGAGCAGTACTTC,CAWSRQLRNEQYF
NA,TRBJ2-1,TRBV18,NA,TGTGCCAGCTCACCACAGCTCCAGGACAATGAGCAGTTCTTC,CASSPQLQDNEQFF
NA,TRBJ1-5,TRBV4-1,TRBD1,TGCGCCAGCAGCCAAGAAGAGGACAGGGATCAGCCCCAGCATTTT,CASSQEEDRDQPQHF
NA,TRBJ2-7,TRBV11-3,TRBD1,TGTGCCAGCAGCTTAAGGACAGGCTTGGGGCAGTACTTC,CASSLRTGLGQYF
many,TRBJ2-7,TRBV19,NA,TGTGCCAGTAGTATTGGTTCTTCGGGCGAGCAGTACTTC,CASSIGSSGEQYF
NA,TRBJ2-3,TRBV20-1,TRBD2,TGCAGTAGCGGGAGCAAAGATACGCAGTATTTT,CSSGSKDTQYF
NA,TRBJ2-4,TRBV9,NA,TGTGCCAGCAGCGCCCACCCCCGGGACACAGAGTACTTC,CASSAHPRDTEYF
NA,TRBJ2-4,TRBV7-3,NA,TGTGCCAGCAGCCGGGACACCCAGGAAAACATTCAGTACTTC,CASSRDTQENIQYF
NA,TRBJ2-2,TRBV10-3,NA,TGTGCCATCAGTGAGAAAGGGGTCGGCGGGGAGCTGTTTTTT,CAISEKGVGGELFF
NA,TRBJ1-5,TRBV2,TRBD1,TGTGCCAGCAGCGGGACAGTGCCGGATAGCAATCAGCCCCAGCATTTT,CASSGTVPDSNQPQHF
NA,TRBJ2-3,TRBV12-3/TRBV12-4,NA,TGTGCCAGCAGTTCCCCCGACTCGGTTACGCAGTATTTT,CASSSPDSVTQYF
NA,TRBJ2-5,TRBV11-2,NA,TGTGCCAGCAGCTTCAGGTGGTCTGGGGAGACCCAGTACTTC,CASSFRWSGETQYF
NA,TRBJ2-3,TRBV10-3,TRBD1,TGTGCCATCAGTGAGTCGAGGCAGGGGGAAACAGATACGCAGTATTTT,CAISESRQGETDTQYF
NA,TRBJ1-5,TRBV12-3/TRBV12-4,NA,TGTGCCAGCACCCTCGGGGATCAGCCCCAGCATTTT,CASTLGDQPQHF
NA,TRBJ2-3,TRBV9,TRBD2,TGTGCCAGCAGCTCGAGCGGGAGGGCCTCGGATACGCAGTATTTT,CASSSSGRASDTQYF
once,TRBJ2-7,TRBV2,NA,TGTGCCAGCAGGGAGCGCACCTACGAGCAGTACTTC,CASRERTYEQYF
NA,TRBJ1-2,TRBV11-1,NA,TGTGCCAGCAGCTTGGGCGGCCAGGGGTATGGCTACACCTTC,CASSLGGQGYGYTF
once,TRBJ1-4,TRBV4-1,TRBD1,TGCGCCAGCAGCCAGTTCGGACAGGGCCAGTTCGACCCTACTAATGAAAAACTGTTTTTT,CASSQFGQGQFDPTNEKLFF
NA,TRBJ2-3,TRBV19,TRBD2,TGTGCCAGTAGTAGGAGTAGCGGGAGGGTCACAGATACGCAGTATTTT,CASSRSSGRVTDTQYF
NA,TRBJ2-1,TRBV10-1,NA,TGCGCCAGCAGTGAATCAGGGTTAGATGAGCAGTTCTTC,CASSESGLDEQFF
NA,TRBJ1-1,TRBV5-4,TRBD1,TGTGCCAGCAGCCCCGGGACAGGGGGTGGCATGAACACTGAAGCTTTCTTT,CASSPGTGGGMNTEAFF
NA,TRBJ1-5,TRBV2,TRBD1,TGTGCCAACAAGCCGGGACAGACGGGTTCTAGCAATCAGCCCCAGCATTTT,CANKPGQTGSSNQPQHF
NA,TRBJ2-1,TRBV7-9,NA,TGTGCCAGCAGCCCCAGGGGCGGGAGCTCCTACAATGAGCAGTTCTTC,CASSPRGGSSYNEQFF
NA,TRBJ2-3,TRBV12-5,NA,TGTGCTAGTGGTTTGTACACGGGGGAGTTCACAGATACGCAGTATTTT,CASGLYTGEFTDTQYF
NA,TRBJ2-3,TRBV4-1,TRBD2,TGCGCCAGCAGCCAAGAGGGGTCAGGACTAGGGGCGTCAGATACGCAGTATTTT,CASSQEGSGLGASDTQYF
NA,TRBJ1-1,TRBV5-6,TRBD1,TGTGCCAGCAGCTGGGGTACAGGGGGGGACACTGAAGCTTTCTTT,CASSWGTGGDTEAFF
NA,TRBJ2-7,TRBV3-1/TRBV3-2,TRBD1,TGTGCCAGCAGCTCAACAGGGGGCTGGGAGCAGTACTTC,CASSSTGGWEQYF
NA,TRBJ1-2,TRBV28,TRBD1,TGTGCCAGCAGGAAATATCGACAGGGCGGCTATGGCTACACCTTC,CASRKYRQGGYGYTF
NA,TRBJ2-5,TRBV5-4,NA,TGTGCCAGCAGCCGGGTCGGACCTGCGGGCCAAGAGACCCAGTACTTC,CASSRVGPAGQETQYF
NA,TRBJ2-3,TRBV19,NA,TGTGCCAGTAGGCCTCCACAGGTCCTGGCCACCACAGATACGCAGTATTTT,CASRPPQVLATTDTQYF
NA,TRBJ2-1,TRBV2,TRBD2,TGTGCCAGCAGTGAGGAGACTAGCGGTTACAATGAGCAGTTCTTC,CASSEETSGYNEQFF
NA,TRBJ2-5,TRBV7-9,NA,TGTGCCAGCAGCTTGGACAGCCAAGAGACCCAGTACTTC,CASSLDSQETQYF
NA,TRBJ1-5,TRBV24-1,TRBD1,TGTGCCACCAGTGAATCTACAGGGGGAGGACAGCCCCAGCATTTT,CATSESTGGGQPQHF
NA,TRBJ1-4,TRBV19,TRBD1,TGTGCCAGTAGCAGTACAGGGGGAGAGGATGAAAAACTGTTTTTT,CASSSTGGEDEKLFF
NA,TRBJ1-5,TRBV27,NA,TGTGCCAGCAGACCCGACTATAGCAATCAGCCCCAGCATTTT,CASRPDYSNQPQHF
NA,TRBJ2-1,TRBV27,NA,TGTGCCAGCAGTTTAACCCGGTACAATGAGCAGTTCTTC,CASSLTRYNEQFF
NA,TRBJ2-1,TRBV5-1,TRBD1,TGCGCCAGCAGCCCGGACAGGGCCGCCTACAATGAGCAGTTCTTC,CASSPDRAAYNEQFF
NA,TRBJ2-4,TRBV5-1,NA,TGCGCCAGCGCGGCGGGGACAGAGAATAGAGCCAAAAACATTCAGTACTTC,CASAAGTENRAKNIQYF